These 15 T cell receptor beta chains came from one sample sequenced in a study of regulatory T cells in long-lasting Graves disease. Time point meaning: persistent/refractory GD, antithyroid drugs over 5 years with positive TRAb. RNA from PBMCs was the source of the TCR library. Both iRepertoire HTBI primers and Arm-PCR of CDR3 regions were used to build the TCR beta libraries. Using its own MiXCR run on the multiplex PCR reads, TCRdb lists one record per CDR3 protein. The repertoire consists of 300,000 to 400,000 distinct CDR3 sequences, with around 20% occurring once and the leading ten covering about 29%. Material: peripheral blood mononuclear cells (PBMCs), obtained when the disease was refractory, from a patient treated with antithyroid drugs. The receptor set was obtained from a female donor with Graves disease.

The V call is TRBV3-1, the J call TRBJ2-7; no reliable D call. From germline, CDR1 is LGHDT and CDR2 YNNKEL (reference sequence). V lost 1 base and J lost 6, with 19 bases in between. The CDR3 consists of 16 residues. The CDR3 region has the DNA TGTGCCAGCAGCCAAGTGAGTCCTTACTCCCAAGTCGAGCAGTACTTC. Protein sequence: CASSQVSPYSQVEQYF.

This clonotype was detected a few times. DNA for the CDR3: TGCGCCAGCAGCCAAGCGACAGACTTCCAAGAGACCCAGTACTTC. It encodes CASSQATDFQETQYF. The gene calls are TRBV4-1 and TRBJ2-5, with D perhaps TRBD1 (5 bases). With 1 base removed from V and 1 base from J, the gap between germline ends came to 10 bases. CDR3 size: 15 residues. CDR1 is MGHRA and CDR2 is YSYEKL in the germline V gene.

This clonotype was counted at least ten times. V gene TRBV11-2 combines with J gene TRBJ1-1, with 9 bases that match TRBD1. Per germline, CDR1 SGHAT and CDR2 FQNNGV. The trim removed 3 bases at V and 6 bases at J, leaving 5 bases unmatched. The CDR3 loop spans 14 amino acids. CDR3 DNA sequence: TGTGCCAGCAGCTTCCCAAACAGGGGGCCTGAAGCTTTCTTT. Its translation: CASSFPNRGPEAFF. Based on the CDR3 plus reference TRBV11-2 and TRBJ1-1, the full variable domain is EAGVAQSPRYKIIEKRQSVAFWCNPISGHATLYWYQQILGQGPKLLIQFQNNGVVDDSQLPKDRFSAERLKGVDSTLKIQPAKLEDSAVYLCASSFPNRGPEAFFGQGTRLTVV.

V usage is TRBV29-1 and J usage is TRBJ2-2; D is tentatively TRBD1 or TRBD2 (6 bases each). The germline V gene encodes CDR1 SQVTM and CDR2 ANQGSEA. There are 14 residues in the CDR3. V lost 6 bases to trimming and J lost 6 bases, with 17 bases between them. CDR3 nucleotides: TGCAGCGTCCTAAGTGGAAGGGGGGCCGGGGAGCTGTTTTTT. Residues: CSVLSGRGAGELFF.

This clonotype appeared a few times. The chain combines TRBV6-1 with TRBJ2-7; the match to TRBD1 covers 8 bases. The CDR3 is made up of 13 amino acids. Trimming took 2 bases from V and 9 from J; bases not matched to a gene: 6. Germline loops: CDR1 MNHNS, CDR2 SASEGT. Here the CDR3 DNA reads TGTGCCAGCAGTGAAACCAGGGGGCGAGGGCAGTACTTC. Encoded protein: CASSETRGRGQYF.

The V call is TRBV7-9, the J call TRBJ1-2; a weak D match, TRBD1 (5 bases). Trimming pared 0 bases from V and 8 bases from J, leaving 16 bases between. This CDR3 comprises 15 residues. Germline V gene lookup returns CDR1 SEHNR and CDR2 FQNEAQ (reference sequence). CDR3 residues: CASSLAQEGLRGYTF. For the CDR3, the DNA is TGTGCCAGCAGCTTAGCGCAGGAGGGGCTCAGGGGCTACACCTTC.

This clonotype was detected a few times. The chain uses TRBV7-2 and TRBJ2-7; 9 bases match TRBD1. The CDR3 covers 16 residues. V trimming: 5 bases; J trimming: 0 bases; junction bases outside the gene matches: 8. Germline V CDR1 and CDR2: SGHTA, FQGNSA. CDR3 sequence: CASSPRGTGLSYEQYF. Here the CDR3 DNA reads TGTGCCAGCAGCCCTAGGGGGACAGGGCTCTCCTACGAGCAGTACTTC.

This clonotype was found a few times. This sequence joins TRBV3-1 and TRBJ2-1; the D gene could be TRBD1 or TRBD2 (5 bases each). The germline V gene has CDR1 LGHDT and CDR2 YNNKEL (reference sequence). Trimming shortened V by 0 bases and J by 9 bases, and 12 bases separated the two germline ends. The CDR3 runs to 14 residues. CDR3: CASSQDARGREQFF. The CDR3 bases are TGTGCCAGCAGCCAAGATGCCCGGGGACGTGAGCAGTTCTTC.

Only a few counts were recorded for this clonotype. A much larger clonotype is one base distant, so this may be a read error. The rearrangement joins TRBV28 to TRBJ1-6, with D perhaps TRBD1 (6 bases). The germline V gene encodes CDR1 MDHEN and CDR2 SYDVKM. The CDR3 length is 16 residues. V lost 8 bases to trimming and J lost 7 bases, with 21 bases between them. CDR3 region: CASGRKGVGLNSPLHF. In DNA, the CDR3 is TGTGCCAGCGGCAGGAAGGGGGTAGGCCTGAATTCACCCCTCCACTTT.

This clonotype was counted between two and nine times. This rearrangement joins TRBV6-1 to TRBJ2-5; D remains unclear. Per the germline V gene, CDR1 is MNHNS and CDR2 is SASEGT. V was trimmed by 9 bases and J by 2 bases, leaving 10 bases between them. This CDR3 is built from 12 residues. This CDR3 is CASGVRQETQYF. Written as DNA, the CDR3 is TGTGCCAGTGGAGTGCGTCAAGAGACCCAGTACTTC.

This clonotype appeared a few times. V usage is TRBV5-6 and J usage is TRBJ2-7; TRBD2 aligns across 7 bases. V was clipped by 0 bases and J by 4 bases; unmatched bases: 7. Germline CDR1 SGHDT, CDR2 YYEEEE. The CDR3 length is 15 residues. The CDR3 loop is CASSLVASGSYEQYF. The CDR3 DNA follows: TGTGCCAGCAGCTTGGTGGCTAGCGGTTCTTACGAGCAGTACTTC.

In this sample, this clonotype turned up a few times. One end of the junction is discordant with germline, which a read error may explain. The genes are TRBV15 and TRBJ1-6; possible D gene TRBD1, 6 bases. CDR3 length: 14 amino acids. The germline V gene encodes CDR1 LNHNV and CDR2 YYDKDF (reference sequence). Here the CDR3 reads CATGRGPPNSPLHF. The CDR3 DNA sequence: TGTGCCACCGGCAGGGGCCCACCTAATTCACCCCTCCACTTT.

The gene calls are TRBV11-3 and TRBJ1-2; 7 bases are shared with TRBD1. The CDR3 is 14 residues long. Germline V gene lookup returns CDR1 SGHNT and CDR2 YENEEA. Trimming cost V 3 bases and J 10 bases; bases outside gene matches: 11. This CDR3 is CASSLAQGQQAYTF. The CDR3 DNA reads TGTGCCAGCAGCTTGGCCCAGGGACAGCAAGCCTACACCTTC.

Worth noting for this clonotype: A far bigger clonotype differs at one base, so this is likely a read error. This chain uses TRBV9 with TRBJ1-4; D is unclear. V gave up 5 bases and J gave up 12 bases, with 20 bases separating them. CDR3 length: 14 residues. Germline-derived CDR1 and CDR2 are SGDLS and YYNGEE. The CDR3 nucleotides are TGTGCCAGCAGTGTTGTAACAGTCGGCGAAGAACTGTTTTTT. Protein: CASSVVTVGEELFF.

The chain carries TRBV5-1 and TRBJ1-4; D possibly corresponds to TRBD1 (5 bases). CDR1 is SGHRS, CDR2 YFSETQ, per germline. The CDR3 length is 14 residues. V lost 4 bases and J 4 bases, leaving 11 bases between the germline ends. CDR3 loop: CASSRDGNNEKLFF. CDR3 bases: TGCGCCAGCAGCAGGGACGGAAATAATGAAAAACTGTTTTTT.